These 32 T cell receptor beta chains came from one sample sequenced in a study of CD8 T cells in Susac syndrome. Random hexamers were used to reverse transcribe an amount of roughly 0.5 to 1 ug RNA. TCRdb re-called the immunoSEQ multiplex PCR reads through MiXCR, storing one row per CDR3 protein. The sample lists tens of thousands of distinct CDR3 sequences; 90% to 95% were seen once. The sample consisted of CD8+ T cells from PBMCs. The receptors here all came from a human donor in good health.

This clonotype was recorded a few times. The J gene is TRBJ2-7, the V gene TRBV9; a possible D gene is TRBD1 (6 bases). From germline, CDR1 is SGDLS and CDR2 YYNGEE. V lost 0 bases to trimming and J lost 2 bases, with 15 bases between them. This CDR3 contains 16 residues. CDR3 loop: CASSVGTVPTPYEQYF. Written as DNA, the CDR3 is TGTGCCAGCAGCGTAGGGACAGTACCCACTCCCTACGAGCAGTACTTC.

This sequence joins TRBV28 and TRBJ2-7; TRBD1 matches at 7 bases. CDR1 is MDHEN, CDR2 SYDVKM, per germline. Trimming cost V 2 bases and J 0 bases; bases outside gene matches: 13. CDR3 length: 18 amino acids. Written as DNA, the CDR3 is TGTGCCAGCAGTTTAAGGGGGCAGACTCTAGGGATCTCCTACGAGCAGTACTTC. Protein: CASSLRGQTLGISYEQYF.

This chain joins TRBV19 and TRBJ1-1, with a tentative D call TRBD1 (5 bases). The V end was cut by 7 bases, the J end by 0 bases, with 21 bases between. The germline V gene encodes CDR1 LNHDA and CDR2 SQIVND (reference sequence). The CDR3 extends over 17 amino acids. The CDR3 DNA follows: TGTGCCAGTAAGTGGAGGGGACCACCATCGATGAACACTGAAGCTTTCTTT. As protein: CASKWRGPPSMNTEAFF.

The rearrangement joins TRBV4-3 to TRBJ2-7; 9 bases fit TRBD2. Germline V gives CDR1 LGHNA, CDR2 YSLEER. The CDR3 spans 16 residues. V shed 2 bases and J 1 base; nucleotides not matched to a gene: 6. The DNA of the CDR3 is TGCGCCAGCAGCCAAATAGCGGGGGCTCCTTCCTACGAGCAGTACTTC. It specifies CASSQIAGAPSYEQYF.

This clonotype came up a few times. The junction differs from germline at one of its ends, possibly a read error. The chain uses TRBV7-2 and TRBJ2-4, with a possible D match to TRBD2 (5 bases). Per germline, CDR1 SGHTA and CDR2 FQGNSA. CDR3 length equals 16 residues. DNA of the CDR3: TGTGCCAGCAGCCTAGCAGGCAGAAAAGCCAAAAACATTCAGTACTTC. This encodes CASSLAGRKAKNIQYF.

This clonotype appeared once. The CDR3 DNA reads as TGTGCCAGCAGTCCGCCGACTAGCGGGAGCACAGATACGCAGTATTTT. Encoded protein: CASSPPTSGSTDTQYF. The chain is built from TRBV12-3 or TRBV12-4 and TRBJ2-3; TRBD2 matches at 10 bases. V lost 5 bases, J lost 0 bases, and 5 bases stayed unmatched. The CDR3 has 16 residues.

The genes are TRBV20-1 and TRBJ1-2; D not resolved. This CDR3 has 13 amino acids. Between the trimmed V and J ends, which lost 0 bases and 0 bases, there was a span of 5 bases. The germline V gene encodes CDR1 DFQATT and CDR2 SNEGSKA (reference sequence). The CDR3 DNA follows: TGCAGTGCTAGAGAGGACCCTAACTATGGCTACACCTTC. Amino acids: CSAREDPNYGYTF.

The chain couples TRBV9 to TRBJ2-2; D is perhaps TRBD1 (6 bases). CDR1 SGDLS and CDR2 YYNGEE come from the germline V gene. This CDR3 has 15 amino acids. Trimming removed 8 bases at V and 1 base at J, with 15 bases between. DNA for the CDR3: TGTGCCAGTAGTAATCCGGGACAGAACACCGGGGAGCTGTTTTTT. The encoded protein is CASSNPGQNTGELFF.

V and J are TRBV3-1 and TRBJ2-3, with TRBD1 matching 9 bases. V was clipped by 6 bases and J by 2 bases; unmatched bases: 6. The length of the CDR3 is 15 residues. Germline CDR1 and CDR2: LGHDT and YNNKEL (reference sequence). This CDR3 reads CASSYTGGDTDTQYF. The CDR3 DNA follows: TGTGCCAGCAGTTATACAGGGGGCGACACAGATACGCAGTATTTT.

This clonotype was seen just once. This chain uses TRBV20-1 with TRBJ2-7; 9 nucleotides line up with TRBD1. The CDR3 is 14 amino acids. V was clipped by 5 bases and J by 3 bases; unmatched bases: 8. The germline CDR1 and CDR2 sequences are DFQATT and SNEGSKA (reference sequence). The chain's CDR3 is CSAFNPGQGYEQYV. In DNA, the CDR3 is TGCAGTGCTTTTAATCCGGGACAGGGCTACGAGCAGTACGTC.

The gene calls are TRBV24-1 and TRBJ2-1; D might be TRBD1 (5 bases). In germline, CDR1 is KGHDR, CDR2 SFDVKD. Trimming removed 9 bases at V and 8 bases at J, with 10 bases between. This CDR3 comprises 11 residues. The CDR3 spells CATGWGDEQFF. DNA for the CDR3: TGTGCCACCGGGTGGGGCGATGAGCAGTTCTTC.

The rearrangement joins TRBV20-1 to TRBJ1-2, with a weak D call TRBD1 (6 bases). V lost 5 bases and J lost 7, with 17 bases in between. Germline CDR1 is DFQATT and CDR2 is SNEGSKA (reference sequence). This CDR3 contains 13 residues. In nucleotides, the CDR3 is TGCAGTGCTCCAAGGACAGAGGGGGGTGGCTACACCTTC. Its protein is CSAPRTEGGGYTF.

The chain joins TRBV6-6 to TRBJ1-5; unclear D gene. CDR1 and CDR2 (germline): MNHNY, SVGAGI (reference sequence). Trimming cost V 0 bases and J 6 bases, with 12 bases left between them. The CDR3 loop spans 15 amino acids. CDR3 DNA sequence: TGTGCCAGCAGTTACTCGGAGATGGGCGGTCAGCCCCAGCATTTT. Translation gives CASSYSEMGGQPQHF.

The chain uses TRBV23-1 and TRBJ2-7; 7 bases are a match to TRBD1. TRBV23-1 is flagged as an ORF with uncertain function. The trim removed 4 bases at V and 3 bases at J, leaving 6 bases unmatched. The CDR3 has 14 amino acids. CDR3 region: CASSRPRDSYEQYV. The CDR3 DNA is TGCGCCAGCAGTCGACCGAGGGACAGCTACGAGCAGTACGTC.

This sequence joins TRBV15 and TRBJ2-3; D perhaps matches TRBD2 (7 bases). The length of the CDR3 is 17 residues. Between the trimmed V and J ends, which lost 0 bases and 5 bases, there was a span of 18 bases. Germline V gene lookup returns CDR1 LNHNV and CDR2 YYDKDF (reference sequence). CDR3 coding DNA: TGTGCCACCAGCAGAGATCCGCGGGGGACAACTCGAGATACGCAGTATTTT. This sequence encodes CATSRDPRGTTRDTQYF.

This chain uses TRBV13 with TRBJ1-2, with D tentatively TRBD1 (6 bases). V shed 6 bases and J shed 8 bases, with 16 bases lying between them. Germline V gene data show CDR1 as PRHDT and CDR2 as FYEKMQ (reference sequence). This CDR3 is 13 amino acids long. CDR3 sequence (DNA): TGTGCCAGCAGTGGACAGACAAGGCCGGGCTACACCTTC. Translated, it gives CASSGQTRPGYTF. The full variable domain, completed using reference TRBV13 and TRBJ1-2, is AAGVIQSPRHLIKEKRETATLKCYPIPRHDTVYWYQQGPGQDPQFLISFYEKMQSDKGSIPDRFSAQQFSDYHSELNMSSLELGDSALYFCASSGQTRPGYTFGSGTRLTVV.

This clonotype appeared a few times. V usage is TRBV12-3 or TRBV12-4 and J usage is TRBJ1-1; the D gene is possibly TRBD1 (5 bases). The CDR3 is made up of 10 amino acids. V was cut by 8 bases and J by 5 bases, with 6 bases left in between. This CDR3 reads CASRGTEAFF. The CDR3 DNA reads as TGTGCCAGCCGGGGGACTGAAGCTTTCTTT.

The rearrangement uses TRBV10-3 and TRBJ2-3; 9 bases are shared with TRBD1. The CDR3 consists of 16 residues. Germline V lookup: CDR1 ENHRY, CDR2 SYGVKD. Trimming took 6 bases from V and 1 from J; bases not matched to a gene: 8. CDR3 bases: TGTGCCATCAGATTAACAGGGGGCAAGGGCACAGATACGCAGTATTTT. Translating it yields CAIRLTGGKGTDTQYF.

The chain links TRBV11-2 to TRBJ2-1; 8 bases fit TRBD2. V shed 8 bases, J shed 3 bases, and the junction held 12 bases outside the gene matches. Germline CDR1 is SGHAT and CDR2 is FQNNGV. This CDR3 has 16 residues. CDR3 protein: CASAYIRTSNYNEQFF. CDR3 DNA sequence: TGTGCCAGCGCTTACATCCGGACTAGCAACTACAATGAGCAGTTCTTC.

The chain links TRBV5-1 to TRBJ1-5; no reliable D call. CDR3 length equals 14 residues. Germline V gene sequence: CDR1 SGHRS, CDR2 YFSETQ. V lost 0 bases to trimming and J lost 5 bases, with 9 bases between them. The DNA for the CDR3 is TGCGCCAGCAGCTTGGGGAGGGATGATCAGCCCCAGCATTTT. Its protein is CASSLGRDDQPQHF.

The rearrangement links TRBV3-1 to TRBJ1-2; 9 bases fit TRBD1. The CDR3 is made up of 16 amino acids. The J segment lost 4 bases and the V segment lost 3 bases, leaving 9 bases of the junction unmatched. The germline CDR1 and CDR2 sequences are LGHDT and YNNKEL (reference sequence). CDR3 amino acids: CASSQDYRGRSYGYTF. In nucleotides, the CDR3 is TGTGCCAGCAGCCAGGATTACAGGGGGCGAAGCTATGGCTACACCTTC. Using reference TRBV3-1 and TRBJ1-2 for the parts outside the CDR3, the full variable domain is DTAVSQTPKYLVTQMGNDKSIKCEQNLGHDTMYWYKQDSKKFLKIMFSYNNKELIINETVPNRFSPKSPDKAHLNLHINSLELGDSAVYFCASSQDYRGRSYGYTFGSGTRLTVV.

This chain joins TRBV24-1 and TRBJ2-1, with D maybe TRBD2 (6 bases). This CDR3 comprises 15 residues. Trimming removed 7 bases at V and 0 bases at J, with 12 bases between. Germline CDR1 is KGHDR and CDR2 is SFDVKD. CDR3 loop: CATRRSGSSYNEQFF. CDR3 DNA: TGTGCCACCAGGAGGTCCGGGAGCTCCTACAATGAGCAGTTCTTC.

This clonotype turned up a few times. The V and J genes are TRBV16 and TRBJ2-2; D is unclear. Germline CDR1 and CDR2: KGHSY and FQNENV. The CDR3 contains 12 residues. Trimming shortened V by 4 bases and J by 3 bases, and 3 bases separated the two germline ends. The CDR3 loop is CASSPDTGELFF. The CDR3 region has the DNA TGTGCCAGCAGCCCGGACACCGGGGAGCTGTTTTTT.

The V gene is TRBV7-9, the J gene TRBJ2-1; 8 nucleotides agree with TRBD2. CDR1 and CDR2 from the germline V gene are SEHNR and FQNEAQ (reference sequence). V shed 5 bases, J shed 10 bases, and the junction held 7 bases outside the gene matches. The CDR3 has 13 amino acids. This CDR3 reads CASSPQREWEQFF. CDR3 nucleotides: TGTGCCAGCAGCCCGCAGCGGGAGTGGGAGCAGTTCTTC.

The rearrangement joins TRBV6-4 to TRBJ1-2, with a weak D call TRBD1 (5 bases). The CDR3 covers 12 residues. CDR1 MRHNA and CDR2 SNTAGT come from the germline V gene. The V and J ends lost 2 bases and 8 bases respectively, with 9 bases between them. For the CDR3, the DNA is TGTGCCAGCAGTGACGAAGGGGTCGGCTACACCTTC. It codes for CASSDEGVGYTF.

The chain employs TRBV9 and TRBJ2-3, with 8 positions matching TRBD1. The ends lost 0 bases at V and 1 base at J; junction bases unmatched: 4. Germline V gene sequence: CDR1 SGDLS, CDR2 YYNGEE. This CDR3 has 16 amino acids. The CDR3 DNA sequence: TGTGCCAGCAGCGTAGCAGGGGGCCACCGCACAGATACGCAGTATTTT. This encodes CASSVAGGHRTDTQYF.

The gene calls are TRBV9 and TRBJ2-3, with D possibly matching TRBD1 (5 bases). The CDR3 covers 14 residues. Germline lookup yields CDR1 SGDLS and CDR2 YYNGEE. The V end lost 7 bases, the J end lost 2 bases, and 14 bases lay between the germline ends. The CDR3 spells CASGTGSSTDTQYF. The CDR3 region has the DNA TGTGCCAGCGGCACAGGTTCTTCCACAGATACGCAGTATTTT.

This chain joins TRBV4-2 and TRBJ2-1; 9 bases are a match to TRBD2. The CDR3 is 17 residues long. Trimming removed 0 bases from V and 4 bases from J; junction bases left unmatched: 7. Germline-derived CDR1 and CDR2 are LGHNA and YNFKEQ. Here the CDR3 reads CASSQDSSGIPYNEQFF. CDR3 nucleotides: TGTGCCAGCAGCCAAGATTCTAGCGGGATACCTTACAATGAGCAGTTCTTC.

The chain couples TRBV4-3 to TRBJ2-7, with D perhaps given as TRBD1 or TRBD2 (7 bases each). The ends were cut back, 0 bases at V and 2 bases at J, with 14 bases in the middle. The germline CDR1 and CDR2 sequences are LGHNA and YSLEER. The CDR3 loop spans 16 amino acids. The CDR3, as DNA: TGCGCCAGCAGCCAAGATCCCAGGGGGGGTACCTACGAGCAGTACTTC. This encodes CASSQDPRGGTYEQYF.

The gene calls are TRBV4-3 and TRBJ2-7, with TRBD2 identical over 7 bases. The CDR3 consists of 13 residues. Germline V lookup: CDR1 LGHNA, CDR2 YSLEER. Trimming cost V 3 bases and J 5 bases; bases outside gene matches: 4. The CDR3 reads CASSQGLNHEQYF. In nucleotides, the CDR3 is TGCGCCAGCAGCCAGGGACTAAATCACGAGCAGTACTTC.

This clonotype was seen once. This chain uses TRBV27 with TRBJ2-1; D uncertain. The V gene's germline CDR1 is MNHEY and CDR2 SMNVEV (reference sequence). V was cut by 1 base and J by 0 bases, with 7 bases left in between. This CDR3 comprises 15 residues. In DNA form, the CDR3 reads TGTGCCAGCAGTTTATTAGACTCCTCCTACAATGAGCAGTTCTTC. Protein: CASSLLDSSYNEQFF.

J is TRBJ2-5 and V is TRBV2; weak D call: TRBD1 (6 bases). Trimming left V 7 bases short and J 1 base short, with 19 bases between. The germline CDR1 and CDR2 sequences are SNHLY and FYNNEI. The CDR3 is 16 amino acids. Here the CDR3 reads CASNLPPDRSQETQYF. Here the CDR3 DNA reads TGTGCCAGCAACCTACCTCCTGACAGGAGCCAAGAGACCCAGTACTTC.